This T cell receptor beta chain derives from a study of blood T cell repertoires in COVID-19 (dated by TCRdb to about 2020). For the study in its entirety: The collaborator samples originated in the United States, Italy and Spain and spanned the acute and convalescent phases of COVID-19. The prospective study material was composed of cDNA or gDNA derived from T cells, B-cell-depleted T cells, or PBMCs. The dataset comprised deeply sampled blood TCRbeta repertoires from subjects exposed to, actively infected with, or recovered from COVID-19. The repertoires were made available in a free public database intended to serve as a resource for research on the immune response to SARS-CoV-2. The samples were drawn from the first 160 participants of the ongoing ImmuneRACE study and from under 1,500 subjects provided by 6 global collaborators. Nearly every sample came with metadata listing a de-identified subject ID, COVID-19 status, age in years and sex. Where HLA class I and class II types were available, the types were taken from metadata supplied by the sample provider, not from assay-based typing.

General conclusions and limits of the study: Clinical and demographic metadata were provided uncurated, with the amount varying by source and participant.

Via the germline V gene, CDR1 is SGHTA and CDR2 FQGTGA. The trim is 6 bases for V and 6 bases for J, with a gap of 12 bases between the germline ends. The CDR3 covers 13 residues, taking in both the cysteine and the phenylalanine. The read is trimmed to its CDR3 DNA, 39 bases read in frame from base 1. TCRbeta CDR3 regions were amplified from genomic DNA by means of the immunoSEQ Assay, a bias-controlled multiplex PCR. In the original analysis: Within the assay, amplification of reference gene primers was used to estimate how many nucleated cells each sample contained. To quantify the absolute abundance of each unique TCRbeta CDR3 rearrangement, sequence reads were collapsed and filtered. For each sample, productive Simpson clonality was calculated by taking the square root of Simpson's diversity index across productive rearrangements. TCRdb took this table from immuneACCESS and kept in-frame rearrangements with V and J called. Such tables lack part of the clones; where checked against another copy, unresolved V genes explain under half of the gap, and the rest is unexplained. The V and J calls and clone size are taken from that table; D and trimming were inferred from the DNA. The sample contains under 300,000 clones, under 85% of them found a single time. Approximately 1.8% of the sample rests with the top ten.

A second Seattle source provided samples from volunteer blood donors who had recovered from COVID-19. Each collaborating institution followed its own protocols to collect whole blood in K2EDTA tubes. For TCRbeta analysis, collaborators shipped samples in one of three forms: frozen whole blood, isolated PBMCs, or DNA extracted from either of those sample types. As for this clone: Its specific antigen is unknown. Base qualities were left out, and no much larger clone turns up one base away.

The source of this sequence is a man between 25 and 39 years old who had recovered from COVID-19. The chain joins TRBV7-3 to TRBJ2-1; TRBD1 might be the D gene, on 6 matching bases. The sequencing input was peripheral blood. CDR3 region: CASSPTGSNEQFF. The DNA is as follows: TGTGCCAGCAGTCCGACAGGTAGCAATGAGCAGTTCTTC.